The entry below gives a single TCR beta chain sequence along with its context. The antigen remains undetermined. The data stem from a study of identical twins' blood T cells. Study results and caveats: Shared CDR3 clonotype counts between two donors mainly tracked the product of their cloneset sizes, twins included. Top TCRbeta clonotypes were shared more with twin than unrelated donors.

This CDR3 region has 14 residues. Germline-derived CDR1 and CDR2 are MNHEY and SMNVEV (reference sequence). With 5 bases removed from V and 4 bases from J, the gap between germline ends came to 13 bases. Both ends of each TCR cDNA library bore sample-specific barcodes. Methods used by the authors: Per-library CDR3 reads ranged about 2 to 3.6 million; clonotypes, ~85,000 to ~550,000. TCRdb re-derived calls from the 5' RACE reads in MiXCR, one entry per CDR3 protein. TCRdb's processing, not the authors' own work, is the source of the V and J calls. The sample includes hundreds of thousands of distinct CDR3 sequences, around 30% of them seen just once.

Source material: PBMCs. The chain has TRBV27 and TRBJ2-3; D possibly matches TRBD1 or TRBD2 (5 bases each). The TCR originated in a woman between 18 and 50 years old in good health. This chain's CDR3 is CASSRGVGADTQYF. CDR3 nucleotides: TGTGCCAGCAGTAGAGGCGTGGGGGCAGATACGCAGTATTTT.